These 11 T cell receptor beta chains came from one sample sequenced in a study of T cells in Graves' hyperthyroidism and ophthalmopathy. The TCR beta CDR3 regions underwent amplification using RNA transcripts as the source. In the first-round RT-PCR of the TCR CDR3, the HTBI primer set was used. TCRdb processed the multiplex PCR reads anew with MiXCR; each CDR3 protein has one entry. The repertoire consists of about 520,000 distinct CDR3 sequences, with approximately 25% occurring once and the leading ten covering about 10%. Material: blood. These receptors were obtained from a young woman with Graves' ophthalmopathy.

In its sample, this clonotype was seen many times. The chain employs TRBV27 and TRBJ2-5, with D perhaps TRBD2 (5 bases). The germline CDR1 and CDR2 sequences are MNHEY and SMNVEV (reference sequence). The CDR3 is 13 residues long. Trimming pared 2 bases from V and 8 bases from J, leaving 12 bases between. The CDR3 here is CASSLDITGTQYF. In nucleotides, the CDR3 is TGTGCCAGCAGTTTAGATATAACGGGAACCCAGTACTTC.

At least ten counts were recorded for this clonotype. The chain joins TRBV6-2 or TRBV6-3 to TRBJ1-6, with 7 bases lining up with TRBD1. Germline loops: CDR1 MNHEY, CDR2 SVGEGT. J lost 7 bases, V lost 6 bases, and 18 bases had no gene match. The CDR3 length is 18 residues. The CDR3 region is CASSRGWDRSQSNSPLHF. The CDR3, as DNA: TGTGCCAGCAGCCGAGGCTGGGACAGATCGCAAAGCAATTCACCCCTCCACTTT.

The sample holds a few counts of this clonotype. V gene TRBV7-9 combines with J gene TRBJ1-1; D is ambiguous. Trimming shortened V by 4 bases and J by 5 bases, and 17 bases separated the two germline ends. The germline CDR1 and CDR2 sequences are SEHNR and FQNEAQ (reference sequence). The CDR3 has 15 residues. CDR3 bases: TGTGCCAGCAGCTCTACCCCGATAGGAGGGACTGAAGCTTTCTTT. Protein product: CASSSTPIGGTEAFF.

This clonotype was seen ten or more times. The chain couples TRBV15 to TRBJ1-1, with D possibly TRBD1 on 5 matching bases. In germline, CDR1 is LNHNV, CDR2 YYDKDF (reference sequence). CDR3 length: 12 residues. The ends were cut back, 1 base at V and 10 bases at J, with 10 bases in the middle. CDR3 in amino acids: CATSRARAGAFF. The CDR3 DNA sequence: TGTGCCACCAGCAGAGCCAGGGCGGGAGCTTTCTTT.

This chain links TRBV12-3 or TRBV12-4 with TRBJ1-2; D is uncertain. The CDR3 is 13 residues long. The germline V and J ends were trimmed by 2 bases and 8 bases, with 12 bases remaining between them. The chain's CDR3 is CASSLSGDDGYTF. CDR3 nucleotides: TGTGCCAGCAGTTTATCTGGGGATGACGGCTACACCTTC.

Many counts were recorded for this clonotype. The chain combines TRBV28 with TRBJ2-5; 8 nucleotides match TRBD2. V lost 3 bases to trimming and J lost 0 bases; unmatched junction nucleotides: 15. The CDR3 length is 19 residues. The V gene's germline CDR1 is MDHEN and CDR2 SYDVKM. The CDR3 spells CASSFRFYRAGGHQETQYF. CDR3 in DNA: TGTGCCAGCAGTTTTCGTTTCTATAGGGCGGGGGGCCACCAAGAGACCCAGTACTTC.

This clonotype was detected many times. A much larger clone lies a single base off, so this may be a read error. The CDR3 loop is CASSATQRTNQPQHF. The CDR3 bases are TGTGCCAGCAGTGCAACACAGAGGACCAATCAGCCCCAGCATTTT. The chain combines TRBV12-3 or TRBV12-4 with TRBJ1-5; no definite D call. The V gene lost 5 bases and the J gene lost 3 bases, with 14 bases spanning the gap. CDR3 length: 15 amino acids.

V gene TRBV6-2 or TRBV6-3 combines with J gene TRBJ1-2; D gene uncertain. This CDR3 comprises 14 residues. Germline loops: CDR1 MNHEY, CDR2 SVGEGT. Trimming removed 11 bases at V and 7 bases at J, with 23 bases between. This CDR3 reads CAQPPWVGQSGYTF. In nucleotides, the CDR3 is TGTGCCCAACCCCCCTGGGTTGGGCAGAGTGGCTACACCTTC.

This sequence joins TRBV4-1 and TRBJ1-6; D remains ambiguous. CDR3 length equals 13 residues. V was cut by 0 bases and J by 10 bases, with 7 bases left in between. Germline lookup yields CDR1 MGHRA and CDR2 YSYEKL. The DNA for the CDR3 is TGCGCCAGCAGCCAAGACTTTCGCTCACCCCTCCACTTT. Amino acids: CASSQDFRSPLHF.

This clonotype was observed at least ten times. This sequence joins TRBV27 and TRBJ1-6; D not resolved. V lost 3 bases and J 7 bases, leaving 7 bases between the germline ends. Germline CDR1 MNHEY, CDR2 SMNVEV (reference sequence). CDR3 length: 13 residues. For the CDR3, the DNA is TGTGCCAGCAGTTTGGGTTGGAATTCACCCCTCCACTTT. Protein: CASSLGWNSPLHF.

This clonotype was observed once. J is TRBJ2-7 and V is TRBV2; a possible D gene is TRBD1 (5 bases). Trimming took off 8 bases at V and 1 base at J, with 15 bases between the two ends. Germline V lookup: CDR1 SNHLY, CDR2 FYNNEI. The CDR3 runs 14 residues. The CDR3 nucleotides read TGTGCCAGCCTGGCAGGGCTCCCTTCCTACGAGCAGTACTTC. It codes for CASLAGLPSYEQYF.